This T cell receptor beta chain is from a study of blood T cell repertoires in COVID-19. Study background: Donors in the United States, Italy and Spain gave samples during acute or convalescent COVID-19.

Sequenced by immunoSEQ multiplex PCR; TCRdb stores in-frame clones only, minus some. The data show 55,000 to 65,000 clones, around 87% seen once. The CDR3 is 14 residues long. Trimming removed 1 base from V and 5 bases from J; junction bases left unmatched: 0. Germline CDR1 reads KGHSH; CDR2 reads LQKENI. Sequences were obtained from peripheral blood. This sequence was found in a man aged 55 to 70 with active or convalescent COVID-19. The chain couples TRBV18 to TRBJ2-7, with 12 bases matching TRBD2. The chain's CDR3 is CASSPRLAGDEQYF. CDR3 bases: TGTGCCAGCTCACCACGACTAGCGGGAGACGAGCAGTACTTC. Combining the CDR3 with reference TRBV18 and TRBJ2-7 gives the whole variable domain NAGVMQNPRHLVRRRGQEARLRCSPMKGHSHVYWYRQLPEEGLKFMVYLQKENIIDESGMPKERFSAEFPKEGPSILRIQQVVRGDSAAYFCASSPRLAGDEQYFGPGTRLTVT.